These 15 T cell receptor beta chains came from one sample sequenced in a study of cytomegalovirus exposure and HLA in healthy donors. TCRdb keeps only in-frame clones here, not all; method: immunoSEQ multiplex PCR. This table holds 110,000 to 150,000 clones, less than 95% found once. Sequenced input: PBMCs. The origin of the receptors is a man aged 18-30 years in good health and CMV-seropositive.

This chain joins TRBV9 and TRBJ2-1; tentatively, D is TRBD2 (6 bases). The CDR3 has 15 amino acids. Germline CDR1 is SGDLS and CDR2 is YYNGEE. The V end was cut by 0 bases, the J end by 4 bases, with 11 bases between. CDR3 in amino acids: CASSVGLGSYNEQFF. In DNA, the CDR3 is TGTGCCAGCAGCGTAGGACTAGGAAGTTACAATGAGCAGTTCTTC.

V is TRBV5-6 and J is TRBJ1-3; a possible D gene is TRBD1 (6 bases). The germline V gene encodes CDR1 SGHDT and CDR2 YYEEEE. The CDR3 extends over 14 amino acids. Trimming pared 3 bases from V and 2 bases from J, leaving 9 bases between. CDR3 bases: TGTGCCAGCAGCTCCCGACAGGCTGGAAACACCATATATTTT. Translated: CASSSRQAGNTIYF. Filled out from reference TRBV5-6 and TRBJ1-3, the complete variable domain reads DAGVTQSPTHLIKTRGQQVTLRCSPKSGHDTVSWYQQALGQGPQFIFQYYEEEERQRGNFPDRFSGHQFPNYSSELNVNALLLGDSALYLCASSSRQAGNTIYFGEGSWLTVV.

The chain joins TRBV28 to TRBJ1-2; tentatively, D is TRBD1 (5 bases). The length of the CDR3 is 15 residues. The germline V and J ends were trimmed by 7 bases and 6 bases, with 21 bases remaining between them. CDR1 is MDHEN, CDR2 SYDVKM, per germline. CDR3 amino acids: CASTRRQLGRDGYTF. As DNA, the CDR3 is TGTGCCAGCACGAGGAGACAGTTGGGAAGGGATGGCTACACCTTC.

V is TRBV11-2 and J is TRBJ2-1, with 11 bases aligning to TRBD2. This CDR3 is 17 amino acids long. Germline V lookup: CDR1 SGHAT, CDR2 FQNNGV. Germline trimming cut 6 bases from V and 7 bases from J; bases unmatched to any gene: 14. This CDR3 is CASSFISSGRRRNEQFF. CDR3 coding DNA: TGTGCCAGCAGTTTTATATCTAGCGGGAGGAGGCGGAATGAGCAGTTCTTC.

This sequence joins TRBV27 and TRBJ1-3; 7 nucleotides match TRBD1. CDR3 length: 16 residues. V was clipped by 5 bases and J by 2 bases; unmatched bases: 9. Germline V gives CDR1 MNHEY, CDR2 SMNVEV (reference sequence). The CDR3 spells CASSLRTGLAGNTIYF. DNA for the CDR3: TGTGCCAGCAGTCTTCGGACAGGCTTAGCTGGAAACACCATATATTTT.

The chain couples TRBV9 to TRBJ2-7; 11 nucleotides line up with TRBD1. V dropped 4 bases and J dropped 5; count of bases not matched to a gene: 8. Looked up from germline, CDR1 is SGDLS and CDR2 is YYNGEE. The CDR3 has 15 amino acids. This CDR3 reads CASSIGQGAVDEQYF. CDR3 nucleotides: TGTGCCAGCAGCATCGGACAGGGGGCCGTGGACGAGCAGTACTTC.

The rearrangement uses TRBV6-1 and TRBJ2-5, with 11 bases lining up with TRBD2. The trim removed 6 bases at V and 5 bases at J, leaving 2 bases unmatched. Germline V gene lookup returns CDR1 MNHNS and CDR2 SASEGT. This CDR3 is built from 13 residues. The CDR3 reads CASRGLAVETQYF. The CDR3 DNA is TGTGCCAGCAGGGGACTAGCGGTGGAGACCCAGTACTTC.

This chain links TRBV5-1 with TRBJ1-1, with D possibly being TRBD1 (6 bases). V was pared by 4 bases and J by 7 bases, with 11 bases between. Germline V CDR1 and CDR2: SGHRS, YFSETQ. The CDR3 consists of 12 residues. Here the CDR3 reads CASSDWTDEAFF. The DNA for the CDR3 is TGCGCCAGCAGCGATTGGACAGATGAAGCTTTCTTT.

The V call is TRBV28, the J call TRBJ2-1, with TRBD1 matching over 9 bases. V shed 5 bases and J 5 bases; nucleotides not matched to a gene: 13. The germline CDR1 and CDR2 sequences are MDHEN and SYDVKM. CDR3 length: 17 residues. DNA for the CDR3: TGTGCCAGCAGTACGGACCTCCGGGACAGGGCCAACAATGAGCAGTTCTTC. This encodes CASSTDLRDRANNEQFF.

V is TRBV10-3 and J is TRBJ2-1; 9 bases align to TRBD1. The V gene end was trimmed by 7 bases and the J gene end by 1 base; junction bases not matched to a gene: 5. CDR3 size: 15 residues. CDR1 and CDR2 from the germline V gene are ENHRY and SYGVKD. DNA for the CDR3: TGTGCCATCATGAGCGGGACAGGGTCCTACAATGAGCAGTTCTTC. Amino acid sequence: CAIMSGTGSYNEQFF.

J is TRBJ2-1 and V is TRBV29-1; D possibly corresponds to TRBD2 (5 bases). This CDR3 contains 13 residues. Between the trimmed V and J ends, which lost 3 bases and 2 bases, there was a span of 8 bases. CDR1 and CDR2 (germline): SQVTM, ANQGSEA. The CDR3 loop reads CSVEGDTYNEQFF. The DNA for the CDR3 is TGCAGCGTTGAGGGAGACACCTACAATGAGCAGTTCTTC.

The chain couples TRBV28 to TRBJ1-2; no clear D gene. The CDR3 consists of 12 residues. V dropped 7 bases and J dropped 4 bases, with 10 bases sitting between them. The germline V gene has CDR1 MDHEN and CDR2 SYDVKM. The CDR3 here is CASNDPGYGYTF. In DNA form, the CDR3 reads TGTGCCAGCAATGATCCGGGCTATGGCTACACCTTC.

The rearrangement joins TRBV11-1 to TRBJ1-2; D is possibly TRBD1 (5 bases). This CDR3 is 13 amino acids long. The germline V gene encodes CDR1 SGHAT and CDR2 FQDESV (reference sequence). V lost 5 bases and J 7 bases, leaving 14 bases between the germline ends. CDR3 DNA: TGTGCCAGCAGCGGGGGGAGCGGAGTTGGCTACACCTTC. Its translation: CASSGGSGVGYTF.

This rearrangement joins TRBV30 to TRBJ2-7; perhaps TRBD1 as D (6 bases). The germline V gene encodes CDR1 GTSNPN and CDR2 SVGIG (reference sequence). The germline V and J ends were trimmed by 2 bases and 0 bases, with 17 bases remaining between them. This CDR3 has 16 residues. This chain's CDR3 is CAWSINRVSSSYEQYF. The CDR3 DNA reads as TGTGCCTGGAGTATAAACAGGGTCTCTAGCTCCTACGAGCAGTACTTC.

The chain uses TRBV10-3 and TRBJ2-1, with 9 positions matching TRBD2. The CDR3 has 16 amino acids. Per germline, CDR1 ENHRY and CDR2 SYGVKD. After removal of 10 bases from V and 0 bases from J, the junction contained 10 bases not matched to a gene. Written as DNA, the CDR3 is TGTGCCACCAGGGGACTTAGCGGGAGCTCCTACAATGAGCAGTTCTTC. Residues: CATRGLSGSSYNEQFF.